Below are 14 T cell receptor beta chains sequenced from a single sample in a study of shared clonotypes between healthy human individuals. Data came from immunoSEQ multiplex PCR; TCRdb stores just in-frame clones and leaves some out. The sample yields roughly 2.5 million clones, approximately 90% seen once. Sequencing was done on a sample of naive CD4+ T cells sorted from blood. The subset here: CD45RA+ positively selected. The receptors come from a man younger than 35 in good health.

The V call is TRBV28, the J call TRBJ1-6, with a weak D call TRBD1 (5 bases). The CDR3 is 15 residues long. Per germline, CDR1 MDHEN and CDR2 SYDVKM. V lost 7 bases and J lost 5, with 15 bases in between. DNA for the CDR3: TGTGCCAGCACCGACCCGGGACTGAATAATTCACCCCTCCACTTT. Amino acids: CASTDPGLNNSPLHF.

The chain has TRBV27 and TRBJ2-2; TRBD2 is a possible D gene (6 bases). This CDR3 has 17 amino acids. Trimming removed 5 bases from V and 11 bases from J, with 27 bases in between. CDR1 MNHEY and CDR2 SMNVEV come from the germline V gene (reference sequence). The CDR3 nucleotides read TGTGCCAGCAGTCCCGCCACCTGGCGGGAACCCCTAGGAGAGCTGTTTTTT. The encoded protein is CASSPATWREPLGELFF.

There are a few counts of this clone. The same CDR3 arises from other DNA sequences in this sample as well. The V call is TRBV29-1, the J call TRBJ1-1; D is possibly TRBD1 (5 bases). This CDR3 is built from 12 residues. V lost 8 bases and J lost 1, with 11 bases in between. Germline CDR1 and CDR2: SQVTM and ANQGSEA. The CDR3: CSSGTANTEAFF. CDR3 bases: TGCAGCTCCGGGACGGCGAACACTGAAGCTTTCTTT.

This chain links TRBV30 with TRBJ1-5, with D uncertain. V gave up 2 bases and J gave up 0 bases, with 17 bases separating them. CDR3 size: 17 residues. CDR1 is GTSNPN and CDR2 is SVGIG in the germline V gene (reference sequence). In DNA, the CDR3 is TGTGCCTGGAGTCGCTCTAAAACACCTTATAGCAATCAGCCCCAGCATTTT. Translated, it gives CAWSRSKTPYSNQPQHF.

The genes are TRBV5-6 and TRBJ1-1; D is perhaps TRBD1 (5 bases). V was trimmed by 7 bases and J by 1 base, leaving 14 bases between them. Germline V gene data show CDR1 as SGHDT and CDR2 as YYEEEE. The CDR3 length is 14 residues. CDR3 sequence reads: CASDEVGGNTEAFF. In DNA form, the CDR3 reads TGTGCCAGCGATGAGGTCGGGGGGAACACTGAAGCTTTCTTT.

The rearrangement links TRBV7-2 to TRBJ1-5; D may be TRBD1 (6 bases). Germline V gives CDR1 SGHTA, CDR2 FQGNSA. This CDR3 region has 17 residues. The V end was cut by 5 bases, the J end by 2 bases, with 19 bases between. Here the CDR3 DNA reads TGTGCCAGCAGCCCAAGGGGGGCGGGATTGGGCAATCAGCCCCAGCATTTT. Translated: CASSPRGAGLGNQPQHF. Combining the CDR3 with reference TRBV7-2 and TRBJ1-5 gives the whole variable domain GAGVSQSPSNKVTEKGKDVELRCDPISGHTALYWYRQSLGQGLEFLIYFQGNSAPDKSGLPSDRFSAERTGGSVSTLTIQRTQQEDSAVYLCASSPRGAGLGNQPQHFGDGTRLSIL.

The V gene is TRBV27, the J gene TRBJ2-2; unclear D gene. Germline V gives CDR1 MNHEY, CDR2 SMNVEV (reference sequence). Deletions cut 6 bases from V and 3 bases from J, with 2 bases between. The CDR3 covers 11 residues. As DNA, the CDR3 is TGTGCCAGCAGCCACACCGGGGAGCTGTTTTTT. Protein: CASSHTGELFF.

The gene calls are TRBV4-3 and TRBJ1-1, with unresolved D. The V end was cut by 0 bases, the J end by 6 bases, with 14 bases between. The CDR3 consists of 15 residues. The germline gives CDR1 LGHNA, CDR2 YSLEER. CDR3 coding DNA: TGCGCCAGCAGCCAAGATCCCGCGACCCGGGCTGAAGCTTTCTTT. It translates to CASSQDPATRAEAFF.

The V call is TRBV2, the J call TRBJ2-6; TRBD1 matches 8 bases. Germline CDR1 SNHLY, CDR2 FYNNEI. The CDR3 sequence is 15 residues long. Trimming at V came to 7 bases and at J to 4 bases, leaving 6 bases not matched to a gene. DNA of the CDR3: TGTGCCAGCAATGGCAGGGGGCAAGGGGCCAACGTCCTGACTTTC. Protein sequence: CASNGRGQGANVLTF.

The chain carries TRBV2 and TRBJ2-2; D unclear. Trimming shortened V by 5 bases and J by 5 bases, and 9 bases separated the two germline ends. Germline V gives CDR1 SNHLY, CDR2 FYNNEI. The CDR3 is 13 amino acids. The CDR3 DNA is TGTGCCAGCAGTTATGGGGAAACCGGGGAGCTGTTTTTT. Translation gives CASSYGETGELFF.

This clone was detected once. The same CDR3 is also encoded by other DNA sequences in this sample. This rearrangement joins TRBV5-1 to TRBJ1-1; TRBD1 is a possible D gene (6 bases). V lost 3 bases to trimming and J lost 2 bases, with 11 bases between them. The CDR3 is 14 amino acids. Germline V gene sequence: CDR1 SGHRS, CDR2 YFSETQ. CDR3 nucleotides: TGCGCCAGCAGCTCTGGACAGACCAACACTGAAGCTTTCTTT. Protein: CASSSGQTNTEAFF.

The chain uses TRBV4-3 and TRBJ1-1; 9 bases match TRBD1. The trim removed 0 bases at V and 3 bases at J, leaving 5 bases unmatched. The CDR3 contains 16 residues. The V gene's germline CDR1 is LGHNA and CDR2 YSLEER. The CDR3 here is CASSQETGQGHTEAFF. CDR3 DNA sequence: TGCGCCAGCAGCCAAGAGACAGGACAGGGGCACACTGAAGCTTTCTTT.

The rearrangement joins TRBV7-2 to TRBJ2-5, with a possible D match to TRBD2 (6 bases). In germline, CDR1 is SGHTA, CDR2 FQGNSA. CDR3 length: 16 residues. V lost 2 bases to trimming and J lost 5 bases, with 18 bases between them. The DNA for the CDR3 is TGTGCCAGCAGCTTAAACCGCCGTAATGCGGGGGAGACCCAGTACTTC. Protein: CASSLNRRNAGETQYF.

As concerns this clone: The same CDR3 also results from other DNA sequences found in this sample. This chain connects TRBV18 to TRBJ1-1; no clear D. Trimming removed 5 bases at V and 5 bases at J, with 9 bases between. The length of the CDR3 is 12 residues. Germline values: CDR1 KGHSH, CDR2 LQKENI. In DNA form, the CDR3 reads TGTGCCAGCTCATCCCGAGGGACTGAAGCTTTCTTT. Translation: CASSSRGTEAFF.